These T cell receptor beta chains were read from a single sample in a study of OX40 agonist ivuxolimab in advanced cancers. Clones were sequenced by immunoSEQ multiplex PCR, and TCRdb holds only the in-frame ones, with some missing. The table shows some 47,000 clones, with approximately 84% occurring only once. Source: CD4+ or CD8+ T cells sorted from blood, taken in a trial of the OX40 agonist ivuxolimab. These receptors all come from an adult with an advanced solid tumor such as melanoma, head and neck, liver or kidney cancer. Both conserved end residues are part of each CDR3. Fields, in order: CDR3 protein, CDR3 DNA, clone size, D gene, J gene, V gene. The D gene is left open where the match is weak. Clone size is given for some rows only: seen once, a few or many times, or a class if the clone is expanded.

CDR3: CASTSSWLALADTQYF
DNA: TGTGCCAGCACCTCTTCATGGCTAGCGCTAGCAGATACGCAGTATTTT
size: once
D: .
J: TRBJ2-3
V: TRBV11-2

CDR3: CASSIASGYEQYF
DNA: TGTGCCAGCAGCATCGCGAGCGGCTACGAGCAGTACTTC
size: .
D: .
J: TRBJ2-7
V: TRBV11-2

CDR3: CASRKTGALYGYTF
DNA: TGTGCCAGCAGAAAAACAGGGGCGCTCTATGGCTACACCTTC
size: .
D: TRBD1
J: TRBJ1-2
V: TRBV28

CDR3: CASSPGPPGTGGFQPQHF
DNA: TGTGCCAGCTCACCTGGACCCCCCGGGACAGGGGGTTTTCAGCCCCAGCATTTT
size: .
D: TRBD1
J: TRBJ1-5
V: TRBV18

CDR3: CASSPHSGNTIYF
DNA: TGTGCCAGCAGCCCCCACTCTGGAAACACCATATATTTT
size: .
D: .
J: TRBJ1-3
V: TRBV9

CDR3: CASSRTGALTGELFF
DNA: TGCGCCAGCAGCAGGACAGGGGCCCTCACCGGGGAGCTGTTTTTT
size: .
D: TRBD1
J: TRBJ2-2
V: TRBV5-1

CDR3: CASSPGGGGGYEQYF
DNA: TGTGCCAGCAGCCCTGGAGGGGGAGGGGGTTACGAGCAGTACTTC
size: .
D: .
J: TRBJ2-7
V: TRBV7-2

CDR3: CASSQESGLALIETQYF
DNA: TGTGCCAGCAGCCAAGAGTCGGGGCTAGCTCTGATAGAGACCCAGTACTTC
size: .
D: .
J: TRBJ2-5
V: TRBV4-2

CDR3: CASGRDRGATNEKLFF
DNA: TGCGCCAGCGGCCGGGACAGGGGTGCAACTAATGAAAAACTGTTTTTT
size: .
D: TRBD1
J: TRBJ1-4
V: TRBV5-1

CDR3: CASRLSRDRYNEQFF
DNA: TGTGCCAGCAGATTAAGCCGGGACAGGTACAATGAGCAGTTCTTC
size: once
D: TRBD1
J: TRBJ2-1
V: TRBV7-8

CDR3: CAWTQLALGEQYF
DNA: TGTGCCTGGACCCAACTAGCCCTAGGGGAGCAGTACTTC
size: once
D: .
J: TRBJ2-7
V: TRBV30

CDR3: CASSQDLGGRAYNEQFF
DNA: TGCGCCAGCAGCCAAGATCTTGGCGGGAGGGCTTACAATGAGCAGTTCTTC
size: .
D: TRBD2
J: TRBJ2-1
V: TRBV4-3

CDR3: CASSPPGNTEAFF
DNA: TGTGCCAGCTCACCACCAGGGAACACTGAAGCTTTCTTT
size: .
D: .
J: TRBJ1-1
V: TRBV18

CDR3: CASQDRRNQPQHF
DNA: TGTGCCAGTCAAGACAGGAGGAATCAGCCCCAGCATTTT
size: once
D: .
J: TRBJ1-5
V: TRBV19

CDR3: CASSLTGGRVQETQYF
DNA: TGTGCCAGCAGCTTAACGGGCGGGAGGGTCCAAGAGACCCAGTACTTC
size: .
D: TRBD2
J: TRBJ2-5
V: TRBV7-2

CDR3: CASSGTQSREQYF
DNA: TGTGCCAGCAGTGGGACACAGAGTCGGGAGCAGTACTTC
size: .
D: .
J: TRBJ2-7
V: TRBV2

CDR3: CASSPYWTSGVFYEQYF
DNA: TGTGCCAGCAGCCCCTACTGGACTAGCGGGGTATTCTACGAGCAGTACTTC
size: .
D: TRBD2
J: TRBJ2-7
V: TRBV11-2

CDR3: CASSETSVSYEQYF
DNA: TGTGCCAGCAGCGAGACTAGCGTCTCCTACGAGCAGTACTTC
size: .
D: TRBD2
J: TRBJ2-7
V: TRBV13

CDR3: CASSLDLIEGNEQFF
DNA: TGTGCCAGCAGCTTAGATCTGATCGAGGGGAATGAGCAGTTCTTC
size: .
D: .
J: TRBJ2-1
V: TRBV7-2

CDR3: CASRSSGNTGELFF
DNA: TGTGCCAGCAGGAGTAGCGGAAACACCGGGGAGCTGTTTTTT
size: .
D: .
J: TRBJ2-2
V: TRBV6-6

CDR3: CAISQPGTSDGEQYF
DNA: TGTGCCATCAGTCAGCCCGGGACTAGCGACGGCGAGCAGTACTTC
size: .
D: TRBD2
J: TRBJ2-7
V: TRBV10-3

CDR3: CASSLEDRVSKAEAFF
DNA: TGCGCCAGCAGCTTGGAGGACAGGGTCTCGAAGGCTGAAGCTTTCTTT
size: few
D: TRBD1
J: TRBJ1-1
V: TRBV5-1

CDR3: CASSMDRDVPEQYF
DNA: TGTGCCAGTAGTATGGACAGGGATGTCCCCGAGCAGTACTTC
size: .
D: TRBD1
J: TRBJ2-7
V: TRBV19

CDR3: CATFSGELFF
DNA: TGTGCCACCTTCTCCGGGGAGCTGTTTTTT
size: .
D: .
J: TRBJ2-2
V: TRBV28

CDR3: CATSNGLAGTREQFF
DNA: TGTGCCACCAGCAACGGACTAGCGGGAACACGAGAGCAGTTCTTC
size: .
D: TRBD2
J: TRBJ2-1
V: TRBV15

CDR3: CAWSWGGQETQYF
DNA: TGTGCCTGGAGTTGGGGCGGCCAAGAGACCCAGTACTTC
size: few
D: .
J: TRBJ2-5
V: TRBV30

CDR3: CASSRSGARSNQPQHF
DNA: TGTGCCAGCAGCCGCAGTGGGGCGAGAAGCAATCAGCCCCAGCATTTT
size: .
D: .
J: TRBJ1-5
V: TRBV7-8

CDR3: CASSQDRTNTEAFF
DNA: TGCGCCAGCAGCCAAGATCGCACGAACACTGAAGCTTTCTTT
size: .
D: .
J: TRBJ1-1
V: TRBV4-1

CDR3: CASAKTQRTNYEQYF
DNA: TGTGCCAGCGCGAAAACTCAGAGGACGAACTACGAGCAGTACTTC
size: .
D: .
J: TRBJ2-7
V: TRBV11-3

CDR3: CASSVYGQTGELFF
DNA: TGTGCCAGCAGCGTATACGGCCAGACCGGGGAGCTGTTTTTT
size: .
D: .
J: TRBJ2-2
V: TRBV9

CDR3: CASSPRGRQNSYEQYF
DNA: TGTGCCAGCAGTCCGAGGGGGAGGCAAAACTCCTACGAGCAGTACTTC
size: .
D: .
J: TRBJ2-7
V: TRBV2

CDR3: CASSVGLNNEQFF
DNA: TGTGCCAGCAGTGTGGGCTTAAACAATGAGCAGTTCTTC
size: .
D: .
J: TRBJ2-1
V: TRBV2

CDR3: CAWSLPGVSYEQYF
DNA: TGTGCCTGGAGTCTGCCTGGGGTCTCCTACGAGCAGTACTTC
size: .
D: .
J: TRBJ2-7
V: TRBV30

CDR3: CASSVGPGENSPLHF
DNA: TGTGCCAGCAGCGTAGGACCCGGCGAGAATTCACCCCTCCACTTT
size: .
D: .
J: TRBJ1-6
V: TRBV9

CDR3: CASSQGGTGAGYTF
DNA: TGTGCCAGCAGCCAAGGCGGGACAGGGGCTGGCTACACCTTC
size: .
D: TRBD1
J: TRBJ1-2
V: TRBV4-2

CDR3: CASSRPGTEEQYF
DNA: TGTGCCAGCAGCCGCCCCGGGACAGAAGAGCAGTACTTC
size: .
D: TRBD1
J: TRBJ2-5
V: TRBV11-3

CDR3: CASSDGQPTDTQYF
DNA: TGTGCCAGCAGTGATGGTCAGCCCACAGATACGCAGTATTTT
size: .
D: .
J: TRBJ2-3
V: TRBV6-4

CDR3: CASSPKREDRGSNQPQHF
DNA: TGTGCCAGCAGCCCCAAAAGGGAAGACAGGGGAAGCAATCAGCCCCAGCATTTT
size: .
D: TRBD1
J: TRBJ1-5
V: TRBV7-4

CDR3: CASGLVRTARVSYNEQFF
DNA: TGTGCTAGTGGTTTGGTACGAACCGCACGGGTCTCCTACAATGAGCAGTTCTTC
size: .
D: .
J: TRBJ2-1
V: TRBV12-5

CDR3: CASSPRAAGDNEQFF
DNA: TGTGCCAGCAGCCCCCGCGCAGCGGGGGACAATGAGCAGTTCTTC
size: .
D: TRBD2
J: TRBJ2-1
V: TRBV7-9

CDR3: CASSLVLAGTYEQYF
DNA: TGTGCCAGCAGCTTAGTACTAGCGGGGACCTACGAGCAGTACTTC
size: .
D: TRBD2
J: TRBJ2-7
V: TRBV11-2